This T cell receptor beta chain was sequenced in a study of T cell changes during pregnancy in multiple sclerosis. Profiling relied on immunoSEQ multiplex PCR, and the TCRdb table lists in-frame clones only, not all of them. The sample lists under 80,000 clones; roughly 87% were seen once. Looked up from germline, CDR1 is ENHRY and CDR2 is SYGVKD. Unmatched junction bases numbered 3, after V lost 2 bases and J lost 11 bases. The CDR3 has 12 amino acids. V and J are TRBV10-3 and TRBJ2-1; 7 bases map to TRBD1. This sequence originates from a female donor with multiple sclerosis, enrolled in a pregnancy study. This sample comprised peripheral blood, obtained in the first trimester of pregnancy. The CDR3 loop is CAISEADRKQFF. In DNA form, the CDR3 reads TGTGCCATCAGTGAGGCGGACAGGAAGCAGTTCTTC.